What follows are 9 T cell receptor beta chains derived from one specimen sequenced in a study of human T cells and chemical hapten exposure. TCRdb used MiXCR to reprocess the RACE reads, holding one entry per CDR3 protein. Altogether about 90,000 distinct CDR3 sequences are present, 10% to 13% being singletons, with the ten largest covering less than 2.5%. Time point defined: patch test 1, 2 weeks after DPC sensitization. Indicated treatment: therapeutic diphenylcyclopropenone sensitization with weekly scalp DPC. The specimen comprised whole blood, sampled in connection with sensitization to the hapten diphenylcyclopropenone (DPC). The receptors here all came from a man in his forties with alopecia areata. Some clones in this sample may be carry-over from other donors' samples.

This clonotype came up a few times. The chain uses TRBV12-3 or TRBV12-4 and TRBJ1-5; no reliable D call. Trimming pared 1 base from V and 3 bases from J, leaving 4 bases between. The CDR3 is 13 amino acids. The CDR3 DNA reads TGTGCCAGCAGTTTAGTGGACAATCAGCCCCAGCATTTT. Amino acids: CASSLVDNQPQHF.

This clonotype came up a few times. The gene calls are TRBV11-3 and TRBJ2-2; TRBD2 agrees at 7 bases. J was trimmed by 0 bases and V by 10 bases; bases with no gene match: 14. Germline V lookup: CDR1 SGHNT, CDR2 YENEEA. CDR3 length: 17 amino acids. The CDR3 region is CATQRDGDFPNTGELFF. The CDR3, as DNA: TGTGCCACCCAGCGGGACGGGGACTTCCCGAACACCGGGGAGCTGTTTTTT.

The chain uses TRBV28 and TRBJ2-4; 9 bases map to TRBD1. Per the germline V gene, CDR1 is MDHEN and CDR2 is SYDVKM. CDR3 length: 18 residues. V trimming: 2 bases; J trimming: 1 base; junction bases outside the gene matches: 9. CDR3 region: CASSLGGQGDVAKNIQYF. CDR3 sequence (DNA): TGTGCCAGCAGTTTAGGGGGACAGGGAGATGTGGCCAAAAACATTCAGTACTTC.

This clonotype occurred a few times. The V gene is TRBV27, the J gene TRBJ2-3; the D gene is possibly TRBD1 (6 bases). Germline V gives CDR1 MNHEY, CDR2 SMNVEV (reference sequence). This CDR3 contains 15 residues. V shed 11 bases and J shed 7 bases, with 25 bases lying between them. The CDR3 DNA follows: TGTGCCTGCGTCAAGGACAGAACAACCGCTTATACGCAGTATTTT. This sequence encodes CACVKDRTTAYTQYF.

CDR3 DNA: TGCGCCAGCAGCTTGGAACTAGCGGGAGGGCCCTTCGATGAGCAGTTCTTC. Its protein is CASSLELAGGPFDEQFF. The J gene is TRBJ2-1, the V gene TRBV5-1; 13 nucleotides line up with TRBD2. Per germline, CDR1 SGHRS and CDR2 YFSETQ. The V segment lost 0 bases and the J segment 8 bases; nucleotides outside the gene matches: 8. The CDR3 loop spans 17 amino acids.

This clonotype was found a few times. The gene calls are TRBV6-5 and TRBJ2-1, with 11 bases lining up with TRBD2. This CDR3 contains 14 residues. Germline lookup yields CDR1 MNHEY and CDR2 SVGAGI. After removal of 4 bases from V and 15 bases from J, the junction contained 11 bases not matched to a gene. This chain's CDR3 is CASSSGTSGPQRFF. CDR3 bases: TGTGCCAGCAGTTCCGGGACTAGCGGACCACAGAGGTTCTTC.

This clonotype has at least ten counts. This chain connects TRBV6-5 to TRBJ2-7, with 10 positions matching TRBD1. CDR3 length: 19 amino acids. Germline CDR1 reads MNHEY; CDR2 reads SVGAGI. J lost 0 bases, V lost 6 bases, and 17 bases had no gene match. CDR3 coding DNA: TGTGCCAGCAGCCAGGATAGACCGGGACAGGGGCCAGACTCCTACGAGCAGTACTTC. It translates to CASSQDRPGQGPDSYEQYF.

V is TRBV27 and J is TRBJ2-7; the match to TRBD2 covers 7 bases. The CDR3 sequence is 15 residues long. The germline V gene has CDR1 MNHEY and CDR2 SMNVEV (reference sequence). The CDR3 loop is CASSLGGSASYKQYV. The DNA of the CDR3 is TGTGCCAGCAGTTTGGGCGGGAGCGCCAGCTACAAGCAGTACGTC.

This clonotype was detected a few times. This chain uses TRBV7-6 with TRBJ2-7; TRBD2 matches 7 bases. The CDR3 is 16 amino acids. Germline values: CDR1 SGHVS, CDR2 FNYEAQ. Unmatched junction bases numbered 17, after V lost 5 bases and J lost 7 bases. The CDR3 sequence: CASSPGGGALPYEQYF. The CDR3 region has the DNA TGTGCCAGCAGCCCGGGGGGTGGTGCCTTGCCGTATGAGCAGTACTTC.